The 30 T cell receptor beta chains reported below all come from one sample, sequenced in a study of blood T cells in healthy people across ages. PCR was performed a second time for about 7 to 11 cycles using a sample-barcoded 5' primer and a J-beta primer mix. TCRdb itself ran the 5' RACE reads through MiXCR, one entry per CDR3 protein. The table includes fewer than 900,000 distinct CDR3 sequences, roughly 41% detected once. Material: blood. These receptors all stem from a woman in her sixties or seventies in good health.

There are many counts of this clonotype. This sequence joins TRBV3-1 and TRBJ2-1; TRBD2 matches 8 bases. The CDR3 is 14 residues long. Germline CDR1 and CDR2: LGHDT and YNNKEL (reference sequence). J was trimmed by 9 bases and V by 1 base; bases with no gene match: 5. The CDR3 DNA follows: TGTGCCAGCAGCCAAGCGAGCGGGGGTCTTGAGCAGTTCTTC. Amino acids: CASSQASGGLEQFF.

For the CDR3, the DNA is TGCGCCAGCACGGGGGGAGGCAATGAGCAGTTCTTC. Protein sequence: CASTGGGNEQFF. The rearrangement joins TRBV5-1 to TRBJ2-1; 7 bases line up with TRBD2. The CDR3 runs 12 residues. Germline values: CDR1 SGHRS, CDR2 YFSETQ. After removal of 6 bases from V and 6 bases from J, the junction contained 3 bases not matched to a gene.

This clonotype was picked up many times. The J gene is TRBJ2-5, the V gene TRBV20-1; TRBD1 might be the D (6 bases). Germline loops: CDR1 DFQATT, CDR2 SNEGSKA (reference sequence). The CDR3 is made up of 12 amino acids. Trimming removed 6 bases at V and 1 base at J, with 9 bases between. CDR3 DNA sequence: TGCAGTGCCCGGACAGCCCAAGAGACCCAGTACTTC. It encodes CSARTAQETQYF.

This sequence joins TRBV29-1 and TRBJ2-2; D gene unclear. Looked up from germline, CDR1 is SQVTM and CDR2 is ANQGSEA. This CDR3 comprises 16 residues. V was trimmed by 4 bases and J by 6 bases, leaving 21 bases between them. The CDR3 protein is CSVAAKGIEYPGELFF. CDR3 nucleotides: TGCAGCGTTGCAGCGAAGGGAATCGAATATCCCGGGGAGCTGTTTTTT.

CDR3 sequence reads: CASSQEKNSPLHF. The CDR3 nucleotides read TGTGCCAGCAGCCAAGAAAAGAATTCACCCCTCCACTTT. The rearrangement joins TRBV3-1 to TRBJ1-6, with D unresolved. Per germline, CDR1 LGHDT and CDR2 YNNKEL (reference sequence). This CDR3 has 13 amino acids. Trimming removed 0 bases from V and 7 bases from J, with 4 bases in between.

V is TRBV7-6 and J is TRBJ2-1; possible D gene TRBD2, 6 bases. The J call may be faulty, since TRBJ2-7 better matches the DNA end. This CDR3 has 15 residues. The germline gives CDR1 SGHVS, CDR2 FNYEAQ. DNA of the CDR3: TGTGCCAGCAGTATCCGGGACTCCTCCTACAATGAGCAGTACTTC. Its protein is CASSIRDSSYNEQYF.

The chain carries TRBV7-8 and TRBJ1-4; weak D call: TRBD1 (5 bases). The CDR3 sequence is 18 residues long. Germline-derived CDR1 and CDR2 are SGHVS and FQNEAQ. Trimming pared 5 bases from V and 0 bases from J, leaving 19 bases between. In DNA form, the CDR3 reads TGTGCCAGCAGCCCTTCGGGGGGGTGGGGAGCAACTAATGAAAAACTGTTTTTT. Encoded protein: CASSPSGGWGATNEKLFF.

The chain has TRBV6-5 and TRBJ2-5; 8 nucleotides line up with TRBD1. The CDR3 consists of 14 residues. In germline, CDR1 is MNHEY, CDR2 SVGAGI. The V segment lost 0 bases and the J segment 13 bases; nucleotides outside the gene matches: 10. As DNA, the CDR3 is TGTGCCAGCAGTTACTCGTACGGACAGGGTTCGGTGTACTTC. Its protein is CASSYSYGQGSVYF.

V gene TRBV12-3 or TRBV12-4 combines with J gene TRBJ2-3, with D uncertain. The CDR3 spans 14 residues. Trimming removed 6 bases at V and 5 bases at J, with 15 bases between. The CDR3 coding sequence is TGTGCCAGCAGCCCCAAACCCCGAGGAGATACGCAGTATTTT. This codes for CASSPKPRGDTQYF.

The J gene is TRBJ2-1, the V gene TRBV6-5; possible D gene TRBD1, 6 bases. The length of the CDR3 is 15 residues. Between the trimmed V and J ends, which lost 6 bases and 0 bases, there was a span of 12 bases. CDR1 MNHEY and CDR2 SVGAGI come from the germline V gene. The CDR3 reads CASRPNRDSYNEQFF. CDR3 in DNA: TGTGCCAGCAGACCAAACAGGGACTCCTACAATGAGCAGTTCTTC.

The sample holds a few counts of this clonotype. This chain uses TRBV10-3 with TRBJ2-5; D call uncertain. V lost 0 bases, J lost 3 bases, and 11 bases lay in between. There are 15 residues in the CDR3. Germline values: CDR1 ENHRY, CDR2 SYGVKD. The CDR3 DNA sequence: TGTGCCATCAGTGAGTCGAATAGTAACAAAGAGACCCAGTACTTC. This translates into CAISESNSNKETQYF.

Worth noting for this clonotype: Given the absence of the conserved phenylalanine or tryptophan at the CDR3 end, a read error is likely. J is TRBJ2-3 and V is TRBV25-1; D may be TRBD2 (6 bases). The germline V gene has CDR1 MGHDK and CDR2 SYGVNS. This CDR3 is built from 15 residues. V lost 5 bases, J lost 2 bases, and 14 bases lay in between. The CDR3 region is CASSSTGAFTDTQYV. CDR3 bases: TGTGCCAGCAGTAGCACGGGAGCATTCACAGATACGCAGTATGTT.

This clonotype appeared a few times. The chain links TRBV4-3 to TRBJ2-7, with D unresolved. V was trimmed by 0 bases and J by 0 bases, leaving 9 bases between them. Germline V gives CDR1 LGHNA, CDR2 YSLEER. There are 15 residues in the CDR3. CDR3 loop: CASSQERLNSYEQYF. As DNA, the CDR3 is TGCGCCAGCAGCCAAGAACGGCTTAACTCCTACGAGCAGTACTTC.

This clonotype was recorded once. This chain joins TRBV4-2 and TRBJ2-4, with D possibly being TRBD1 or TRBD2 (5 bases each). This CDR3 has 21 amino acids. In germline, CDR1 is LGHNA, CDR2 YNFKEQ. Trimming cost V 0 bases and J 0 bases, with 24 bases left between them. Here the CDR3 DNA reads TGTGCCAGCAGCCAAGAGGGCTCTCTCGGTGGTAAGGGGAGAGCCAAAAACATTCAGTACTTC. Residues: CASSQEGSLGGKGRAKNIQYF.

This clonotype was seen a handful of times. The genes are TRBV6-1 and TRBJ1-6; D gene unclear. CDR1 MNHNS and CDR2 SASEGT come from the germline V gene. CDR3 length: 14 amino acids. V lost 7 bases and J lost 6, with 13 bases in between. CDR3 sequence reads: CASKYGPVNSPLHF. CDR3 sequence (DNA): TGTGCCAGCAAGTACGGACCGGTTAATTCACCCCTCCACTTT.

The chain joins TRBV29-1 to TRBJ2-7; 9 bases match TRBD1. This CDR3 comprises 13 residues. CDR1 is SQVTM, CDR2 ANQGSEA, per germline. V gave up 6 bases and J gave up 4 bases; unmatched junction bases: 7. The CDR3 bases are TGCAGCGTGGGACAGGGCATTATGTACGAGCAGTACTTC. This encodes CSVGQGIMYEQYF.

A remark on this clonotype: This may come from a read error, since a much larger clone is one base off. The chain employs TRBV5-1 and TRBJ2-3; 7 nucleotides line up with TRBD2. The CDR3 loop spans 16 amino acids. With V trimmed by 4 bases and J by 4 bases, 12 bases remained unmatched. From germline, CDR1 is SGHRS and CDR2 YFSETQ. The CDR3 protein is CASSLLRLAKPDTQYF. CDR3 sequence (DNA): TGCGCCAGCAGCCTGTTGAGACTAGCCAAGCCAGATACGCAGTATTTT.

The V call is TRBV6-5, the J call TRBJ2-3; D might be TRBD1 (5 bases). Trimming shortened V by 7 bases and J by 6 bases, and 20 bases separated the two germline ends. The CDR3 has 15 residues. Germline CDR1 is MNHEY and CDR2 is SVGAGI. CDR3 loop: CASTNHFSRADTQYF. The CDR3 DNA reads TGTGCCAGCACCAATCATTTTAGCAGGGCGGATACGCAGTATTTT.

This chain connects TRBV7-8 to TRBJ1-2; 7 bases agree with TRBD1. The length of the CDR3 is 14 residues. CDR1 SGHVS and CDR2 FQNEAQ come from the germline V gene. Germline trimming cut 0 bases from V and 8 bases from J; bases unmatched to any gene: 6. This CDR3 is CASSLAFTGVGYTF. The CDR3 DNA follows: TGTGCCAGCAGCTTAGCGTTCACAGGGGTCGGCTACACCTTC. The full variable domain, rest sourced from reference TRBV7-8 and TRBJ1-2, is GAGVSQSPRYKVAKRGQDVALRCDPISGHVSLFWYQQALGQGPEFLTYFQNEAQLDKSGLPSDRFFAERPEGSVSTLKIQRTQQEDSAVYLCASSLAFTGVGYTFGSGTRLTVV.

The chain employs TRBV27 and TRBJ1-2, with 7 bases matching TRBD1. V was clipped by 6 bases and J by 6 bases; unmatched bases: 13. CDR3 size: 15 residues. CDR1 is MNHEY, CDR2 SMNVEV, per germline (reference sequence). CDR3 DNA sequence: TGTGCCAGCAGCATGGATCCGGGACAGCCCAATGGCTACACCTTC. Translated: CASSMDPGQPNGYTF.

A single count supports this clonotype. Likely a read error: the CDR3 ends without its conserved phenylalanine or tryptophan. The chain carries TRBV20-1 and TRBJ2-1, with TRBD1 matching 9 bases. The germline CDR1 and CDR2 sequences are DFQATT and SNEGSKA (reference sequence). The V segment lost 1 base and the J segment 6 bases; nucleotides outside the gene matches: 10. This CDR3 is 16 amino acids long. CDR3 amino acids: CSARGGWTGARNEQFL. In DNA form, the CDR3 reads TGCAGTGCTAGAGGGGGGTGGACAGGGGCTCGCAATGAGCAGTTCCTC.

Only a few counts were recorded for this clonotype. The rearrangement links TRBV12-3 or TRBV12-4 to TRBJ1-2; no clear D. CDR3 length: 13 residues. Trimming removed 7 bases at V and 6 bases at J, with 15 bases between. The CDR3 sequence: CASNTGHWDGYTF. Here the CDR3 DNA reads TGTGCCAGCAATACCGGGCACTGGGATGGCTACACCTTC.

This clonotype has only a few counts. The chain employs TRBV5-1 and TRBJ1-2; D possibly corresponds to TRBD1 (6 bases). The CDR3 length is 14 residues. V lost 4 bases and J lost 1, with 11 bases in between. CDR1 is SGHRS and CDR2 is YFSETQ in the germline V gene. The CDR3 sequence: CASSLGQINYGYTF. The CDR3 coding sequence is TGCGCCAGCAGCCTCGGACAGATTAACTATGGCTACACCTTC.

About this clonotype itself: Since a much larger clone is just one base distant, this may be a read error. V is TRBV7-2 and J is TRBJ2-3; TRBD2 aligns across 7 bases. CDR1 and CDR2 (germline): SGHTA, FQGNSA. V lost 2 bases, J lost 0 bases, and 5 bases stayed unmatched. The CDR3 sequence is 16 residues long. CDR3 loop: CASSLQRDLSTDTQYF. DNA for the CDR3: TGTGCCAGCAGCTTACAGCGGGACCTTAGCACAGATACGCAGTATTTT.

This sequence joins TRBV7-3 and TRBJ1-1, with D unresolved. The CDR3 is 18 residues long. The germline V and J ends were trimmed by 4 bases and 4 bases, with 25 bases remaining between them. The germline CDR1 and CDR2 sequences are SGHTA and FQGTGA. The CDR3 reads CASSSLGSGLLRGTEAFF. For the CDR3, the DNA is TGTGCCAGCAGCTCCCTCGGCAGTGGCCTTTTGAGAGGCACTGAAGCTTTCTTT.

This clonotype occurred a few times. The J gene is TRBJ2-3, the V gene TRBV7-8; the D gene is possibly TRBD2 (6 bases). CDR1 and CDR2 (germline): SGHVS, FQNEAQ. V was clipped by 5 bases and J by 1 base, with 16 bases between them. The CDR3 contains 16 residues. CDR3 sequence (DNA): TGTGCCAGCAGCACAGCGATGCGGGATGGCACAGATACGCAGTATTTT. Protein product: CASSTAMRDGTDTQYF.

This clonotype was seen more than once but under ten times. The J gene is TRBJ2-3, the V gene TRBV12-3 or TRBV12-4, with TRBD2 matching 9 bases. V gave up 3 bases and J gave up 2 bases; unmatched junction bases: 9. The CDR3 loop spans 17 amino acids. CDR3 sequence: CASSFSLAGGPTDTQYF. CDR3 nucleotide sequence: TGTGCCAGCAGTTTCTCCTTGGCGGGGGGGCCCACAGATACGCAGTATTTT.

Many counts were recorded for this clonotype. This chain uses TRBV7-2 with TRBJ2-1; weak D call: TRBD2 (5 bases). The length of the CDR3 is 12 residues. Per germline, CDR1 SGHTA and CDR2 FQGNSA. V was clipped by 2 bases and J by 10 bases, with 9 bases between them. CDR3 sequence (DNA): TGTGCCAGCAGCTTATCGGGGTACGAGCAGTTCTTC. Residues: CASSLSGYEQFF.

The chain is built from TRBV20-1 and TRBJ2-5; D is perhaps TRBD1 (6 bases). CDR3 length equals 15 residues. Germline values: CDR1 DFQATT, CDR2 SNEGSKA (reference sequence). The V gene lost 3 bases and the J gene lost 2 bases, with 16 bases spanning the gap. CDR3 nucleotide sequence: TGCAGTGCTAGGGGGGCGACGGACGTGCAAGAGACCCAGTACTTC. Its translation is CSARGATDVQETQYF.

This clonotype was found many times. This chain connects TRBV5-1 to TRBJ2-1; 7 bases are a match to TRBD2. V lost 0 bases and J lost 4; bases outside the gene matches: 4. The length of the CDR3 is 15 residues. Germline-derived CDR1 and CDR2 are SGHRS and YFSETQ. The CDR3 sequence is CASSLEGGRYNEQFF. In DNA form, the CDR3 reads TGCGCCAGCAGCTTGGAGGGAGGGCGGTACAATGAGCAGTTCTTC. The full variable domain, rest sourced from reference TRBV5-1 and TRBJ2-1, is KAGVTQTPRYLIKTRGQQVTLSCSPISGHRSVSWYQQTPGQGLQFLFEYFSETQRNKGNFPGRFSGRQFSNSRSEMNVSTLELGDSALYLCASSLEGGRYNEQFFGPGTRLTVL.